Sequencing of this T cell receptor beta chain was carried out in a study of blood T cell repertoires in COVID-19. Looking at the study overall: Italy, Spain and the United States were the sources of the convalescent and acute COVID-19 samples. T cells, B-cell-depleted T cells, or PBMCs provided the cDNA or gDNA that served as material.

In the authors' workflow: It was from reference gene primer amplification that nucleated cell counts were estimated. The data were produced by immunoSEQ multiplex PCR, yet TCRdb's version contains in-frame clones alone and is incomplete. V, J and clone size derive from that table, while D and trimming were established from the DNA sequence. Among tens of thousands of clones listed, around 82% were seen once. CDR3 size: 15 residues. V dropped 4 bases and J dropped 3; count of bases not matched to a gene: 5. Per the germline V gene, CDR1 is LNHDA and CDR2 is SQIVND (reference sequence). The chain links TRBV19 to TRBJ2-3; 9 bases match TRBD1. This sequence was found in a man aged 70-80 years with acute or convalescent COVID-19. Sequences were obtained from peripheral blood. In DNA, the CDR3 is TGTGCCAGTAGTAAAGGACAGGGGTTAACAGATACGCAGTATTTT. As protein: CASSKGQGLTDTQYF.